The sequence of this TCR beta chain was determined in a study of T-cell memory formation after mild COVID-19. With regard to this clonotype: Its antigen is unknown.

Each CDR3 protein gets one entry after TCRdb re-called the 5' RACE reads with MiXCR. The sample holds some 600,000 distinct CDR3 sequences, roughly a sixth seen once. Whole-study results and caveats: That cross-reactive memory joined was suggested by some responding clones appearing in pre-infection memory. Whether second-wave clones peaking at day 37 were SARS-CoV-2 specific went unconfirmed.

J lost 0 bases, V lost 11 bases, and 7 bases had no gene match. Looked up from germline, CDR1 is SNHLY and CDR2 is FYNNEI. This CDR3 is 13 amino acids long. Sequenced material: PBMCs or a T cell subset sorted from them (not recorded which). The gene calls are TRBV2 and TRBJ2-7, with 7 positions matching TRBD2. This TCR was recovered from an adult woman who had mild COVID-19 (a few samples of this study predate the infection). Cell type and time point are not known. CDR3 amino acids: CAGTGTNSYEQYF. DNA of the CDR3: TGTGCCGGTACCGGGACTAACTCCTACGAGCAGTACTTC. The full variable domain, in which reference TRBV2 and TRBJ2-7 provide the parts outside the CDR3, is EPEVTQTPSHQVTQMGQEVILRCVPISNHLYFYWYRQILGQKVEFLVSFYNNEISEKSEIFDDQFSVERPDGSNFTLKIRSTKLEDSAMYFCAGTGTNSYEQYFGPGTRLTVT.